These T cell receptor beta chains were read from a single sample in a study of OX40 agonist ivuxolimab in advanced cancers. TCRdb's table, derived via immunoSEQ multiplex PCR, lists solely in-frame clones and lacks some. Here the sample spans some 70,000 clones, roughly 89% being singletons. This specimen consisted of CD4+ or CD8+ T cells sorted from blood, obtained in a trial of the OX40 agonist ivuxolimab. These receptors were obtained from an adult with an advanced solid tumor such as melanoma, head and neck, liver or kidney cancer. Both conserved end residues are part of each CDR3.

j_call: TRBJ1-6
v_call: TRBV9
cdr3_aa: CASSPDSYNSPLHF

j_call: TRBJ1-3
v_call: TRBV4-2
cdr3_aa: CASSGGTGGSGNTIYF

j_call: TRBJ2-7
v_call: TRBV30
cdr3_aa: CAWSERGRQYGEQYF

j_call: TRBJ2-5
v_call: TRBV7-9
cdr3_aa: CASSSIRGEGIQETQYF

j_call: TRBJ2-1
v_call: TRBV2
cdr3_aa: CASSSYYNEQFF

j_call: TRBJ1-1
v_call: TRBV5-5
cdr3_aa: CASSFGGNTEAFF

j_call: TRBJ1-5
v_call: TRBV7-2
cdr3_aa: CASSSRDRQDQPQHF

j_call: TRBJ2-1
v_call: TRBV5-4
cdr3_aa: CASSPWDNNEQFF

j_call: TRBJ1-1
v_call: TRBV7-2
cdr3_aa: CASSLEYSWAEAFF

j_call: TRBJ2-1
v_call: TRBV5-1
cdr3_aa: CASYPGQGANEQFF

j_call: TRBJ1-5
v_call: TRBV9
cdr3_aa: CVKREQDLYQPQHF

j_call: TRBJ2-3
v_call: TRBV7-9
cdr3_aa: CASSWPRLAGSTDTQYF

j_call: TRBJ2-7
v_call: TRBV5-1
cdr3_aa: CASSLGQGNYEQYF

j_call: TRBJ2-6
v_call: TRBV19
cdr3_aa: CASSARGTGVTTGANVLTF

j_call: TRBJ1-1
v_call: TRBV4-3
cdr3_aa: CASSLRAGETEAFF

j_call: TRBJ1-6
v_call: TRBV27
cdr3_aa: CASSLSVGLGSPLHF

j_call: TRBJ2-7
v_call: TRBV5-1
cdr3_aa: CASSLDGSYEQYF

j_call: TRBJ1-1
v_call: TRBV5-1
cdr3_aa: CASSLVATLNTEAFF

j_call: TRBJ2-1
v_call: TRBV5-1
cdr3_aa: CASSSGTGSYNEQFF

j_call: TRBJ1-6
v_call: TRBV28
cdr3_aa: CASITRGDIGSPLHF

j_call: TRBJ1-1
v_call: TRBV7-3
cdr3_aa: CASSPDDGTEAFF

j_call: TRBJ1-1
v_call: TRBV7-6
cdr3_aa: CASSLALPGRVAEAFF

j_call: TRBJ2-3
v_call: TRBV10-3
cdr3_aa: CAIRGQGFIADTQYF